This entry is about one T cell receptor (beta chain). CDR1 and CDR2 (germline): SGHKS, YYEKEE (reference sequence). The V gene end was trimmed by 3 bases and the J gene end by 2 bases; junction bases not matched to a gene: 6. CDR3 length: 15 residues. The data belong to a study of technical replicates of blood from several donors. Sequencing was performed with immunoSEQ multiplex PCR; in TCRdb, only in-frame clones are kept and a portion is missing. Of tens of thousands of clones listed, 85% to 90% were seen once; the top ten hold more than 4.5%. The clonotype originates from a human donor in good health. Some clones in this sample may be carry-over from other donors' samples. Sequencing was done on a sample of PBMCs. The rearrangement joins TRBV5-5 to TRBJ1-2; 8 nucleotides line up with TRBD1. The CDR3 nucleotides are TGTGCCAGCAGCTCAACAGGGGGACGGAACTATGGCTACACCTTC. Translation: CASSSTGGRNYGYTF.